The next 2 T cell receptor beta chains were all read from a single sample in a study of blood T cell repertoires in COVID-19. The method was immunoSEQ multiplex PCR; TCRdb's version includes in-frame clones alone and lacks a portion of them. The sample has 540,000 or so clones, 85% to 90% seen once. The sequencing sample was made of peripheral blood. These receptors were obtained from a woman aged 45-65 years with COVID-19, enrolled during active disease.

On this clone: This sample also contains other DNA sequences that code for the same CDR3. The V call is TRBV9, the J call TRBJ2-7; 13 bases agree with TRBD2. The CDR3 has 16 amino acids. CDR1 is SGDLS and CDR2 is YYNGEE in the germline V gene. Trimming removed 4 bases from V and 0 bases from J; junction bases left unmatched: 4. CDR3 nucleotides: TGTGCCAGCAGCCCCAGGACTAGCGGGGGCTCCTACGAGCAGTACTTC. This codes for CASSPRTSGGSYEQYF.

J is TRBJ1-2 and V is TRBV10-3; the match to TRBD1 covers 7 bases. CDR3 length: 14 residues. V was pared by 4 bases and J by 1 base, with 3 bases of the junction left unmatched. The V gene's germline CDR1 is ENHRY and CDR2 SYGVKD. CDR3 loop: CAISVGQDNYGYTF. The CDR3 DNA follows: TGTGCCATCAGTGTAGGACAGGATAACTATGGCTACACCTTC.